The rows below give T cell receptor beta chains drawn from one sample of a study of cytomegalovirus exposure and HLA in healthy donors. Some clones are missing from TCRdb's copy, which holds only in-frame ones; the method was immunoSEQ multiplex PCR. The table records fewer than 120,000 clones, more than 65% of them present only once. The sample taken for sequencing was PBMCs. The origin of the receptors is a man aged 25-40 years in good health and CMV-seropositive. CDR3s include the opening cysteine and the closing phenylalanine or tryptophan. Each record gives: J gene, clone size, V gene, D gene, CDR3 DNA, CDR3 protein. A D gene is named only where the DNA matches it firmly. Size is omitted from some rows. Given values are once, few, many or a class for expanded clones.

j_call: TRBJ2-5
clone_size: -
v_call: TRBV18
d_call: -
cdr3_nt: TGTGCCAGCTCACCACCCGGGGAGACCCAGTACTTC
cdr3_aa: CASSPPGETQYF

j_call: TRBJ1-2
clone_size: -
v_call: TRBV7-2
d_call: -
cdr3_nt: TGTGCCAGCAGCCCGCGAACCTCGAACTATGGCTACACCTTC
cdr3_aa: CASSPRTSNYGYTF

j_call: TRBJ1-1
clone_size: -
v_call: TRBV5-1
d_call: TRBD1
cdr3_nt: TGCGCCAGCAGCTTATACAGGGGACCTAGTACTGAAGCTTTCTTT
cdr3_aa: CASSLYRGPSTEAFF

j_call: TRBJ2-1
clone_size: many
v_call: TRBV9
d_call: TRBD2
cdr3_nt: TGTGCCAGCAGCGTGGGCGGGGGGGCTTTGGATGAGCAGTTCTTC
cdr3_aa: CASSVGGGALDEQFF

j_call: TRBJ1-4
clone_size: many
v_call: TRBV5-5
d_call: TRBD1
cdr3_nt: TGTGCCAGCAGCTTGTTGGCAGGGGGCGGTGAAAAACTGTTTTTT
cdr3_aa: CASSLLAGGGEKLFF

j_call: TRBJ2-1
clone_size: -
v_call: TRBV5-5
d_call: -
cdr3_nt: TGTGCCAGCAGCCCGGGAGAGCGAGACCTCTACAATGAGCAGTTCTTC
cdr3_aa: CASSPGERDLYNEQFF

j_call: TRBJ2-3
clone_size: -
v_call: TRBV6-5
d_call: -
cdr3_nt: TGTGCCAGCAGTTACTCGATGACAGAAATCACAGATACGCAGTATTTT
cdr3_aa: CASSYSMTEITDTQYF

j_call: TRBJ2-7
clone_size: -
v_call: TRBV25-1
d_call: TRBD2
cdr3_nt: TGTGCCAGCATGTCAGCGGGGGGCTACGAGCAGTACTTC
cdr3_aa: CASMSAGGYEQYF

j_call: TRBJ2-7
clone_size: -
v_call: TRBV7-2
d_call: TRBD2
cdr3_nt: TGTGCCAGCAGCCAAAGGGGTAGCGGGGGCGCCTCCTACGAGCAGTACTTC
cdr3_aa: CASSQRGSGGASYEQYF

j_call: TRBJ2-2
clone_size: few
v_call: TRBV7-9
d_call: -
cdr3_nt: TGTTCCAGCACGGATATCGCGAACACCGGGGGGCTGTTTTTT
cdr3_aa: CSSTDIANTGGLFF

j_call: TRBJ2-1
clone_size: -
v_call: TRBV4-1
d_call: TRBD2
cdr3_nt: TGCGCCAGCAGCCAAGAGGCTAGCGGGGGGGGCTACAATGAGCAGTTCTTC
cdr3_aa: CASSQEASGGGYNEQFF

j_call: TRBJ2-7
clone_size: -
v_call: TRBV7-9
d_call: TRBD2
cdr3_nt: TGTGCCAGCAGCAAAGCGGGGGATTTCTCCTACGAGCAGTACTTC
cdr3_aa: CASSKAGDFSYEQYF

j_call: TRBJ1-5
clone_size: -
v_call: TRBV5-1
d_call: -
cdr3_nt: TGCGCCAGCAGCTTGGTAGTCAAGGAAGGGGTACGGCCCCAGCATTTT
cdr3_aa: CASSLVVKEGVRPQHF

j_call: TRBJ2-7
clone_size: -
v_call: TRBV12-5
d_call: -
cdr3_nt: TGTGCTAGTGGGCTCAGGGCCTACGAGCAGTACTTC
cdr3_aa: CASGLRAYEQYF

j_call: TRBJ1-1
clone_size: -
v_call: TRBV21-1
d_call: -
cdr3_nt: TGTGCCTACCACAGGGGAGAGTTAGCGTACACTGAAGCTTTCTTT
cdr3_aa: CAYHRGELAYTEAFF

j_call: TRBJ2-7
clone_size: -
v_call: TRBV7-9
d_call: -
cdr3_nt: TGTGCCAGCAGCTTCGCAATAGCATTAGGCGAGCAGTACTTC
cdr3_aa: CASSFAIALGEQYF

j_call: TRBJ1-2
clone_size: -
v_call: TRBV30
d_call: -
cdr3_nt: TGTGCCTGGAGTGGGCCCCTGGGGGGGGCTCAAGGCTACACCTTC
cdr3_aa: CAWSGPLGGAQGYTF

j_call: TRBJ2-4
clone_size: few
v_call: TRBV10-1
d_call: TRBD1
cdr3_nt: TGCGCCAGCAGTGAGGACAGGGGAACCAAAAACATTCAGTACTTC
cdr3_aa: CASSEDRGTKNIQYF

j_call: TRBJ1-2
clone_size: -
v_call: TRBV15
d_call: TRBD1
cdr3_nt: TGTGCCACCAGCAGAGATAGAGACAGGGGCACATATGGCTACACCTTC
cdr3_aa: CATSRDRDRGTYGYTF

j_call: TRBJ1-2
clone_size: once
v_call: TRBV5-4
d_call: TRBD1
cdr3_nt: TGTGCCAGCAGCCCGGGACAGGGGTATGGCTACACCTTC
cdr3_aa: CASSPGQGYGYTF

j_call: TRBJ1-4
clone_size: -
v_call: TRBV27
d_call: TRBD1
cdr3_nt: TGTGCCACCGGGACAGGGAATGAAAAACTGTTTTTT
cdr3_aa: CATGTGNEKLFF

j_call: TRBJ2-5
clone_size: -
v_call: TRBV7-9
d_call: TRBD1
cdr3_nt: TGTGCCAGCGGCATATGGACAGGGCCTTTCGAGACCCAGTACTTC
cdr3_aa: CASGIWTGPFETQYF

j_call: TRBJ1-1
clone_size: few
v_call: TRBV5-1
d_call: TRBD1
cdr3_nt: TGCGCCAGCAGCCGGTGGGACAGAAACACTGAAGCTTTCTTT
cdr3_aa: CASSRWDRNTEAFF

j_call: TRBJ1-1
clone_size: few
v_call: TRBV5-4
d_call: -
cdr3_nt: TGTGCCAGCAGCTTGGATTTGCGGAACACTGAAGCTTTCTTT
cdr3_aa: CASSLDLRNTEAFF

j_call: TRBJ1-2
clone_size: -
v_call: TRBV6-6
d_call: TRBD1
cdr3_nt: TGTGCCAGCAGTCCTGTAGAGGGACAGTCTAACTATGGCTACACCTTC
cdr3_aa: CASSPVEGQSNYGYTF

j_call: TRBJ1-1
clone_size: -
v_call: TRBV7-2
d_call: -
cdr3_nt: TGTGCCAGCAGCGCAGTGGAGAAGCTGGCCACTGAAGCTTTCTTT
cdr3_aa: CASSAVEKLATEAFF

j_call: TRBJ1-4
clone_size: -
v_call: TRBV6-5
d_call: TRBD1
cdr3_nt: TGTGCCAGCAGTTTCCGGGACAGGGCTAATGAAAAACTGTTTTTT
cdr3_aa: CASSFRDRANEKLFF

j_call: TRBJ2-7
clone_size: -
v_call: TRBV30
d_call: TRBD2
cdr3_nt: TGTGCCTGGAGTGGCGGGGGGGAGCAGTACTTC
cdr3_aa: CAWSGGGEQYF

j_call: TRBJ2-1
clone_size: -
v_call: TRBV7-2
d_call: TRBD1
cdr3_nt: TGTGCCAGCAGCTCAGACAGGGGTACCTACAATGAGCAGTTCTTC
cdr3_aa: CASSSDRGTYNEQFF

j_call: TRBJ2-7
clone_size: -
v_call: TRBV2
d_call: TRBD1
cdr3_nt: TGTGCCAGCAGGCTGACAGGGTCCCAGTACTTC
cdr3_aa: CASRLTGSQYF

j_call: TRBJ2-3
clone_size: -
v_call: TRBV7-9
d_call: TRBD1
cdr3_nt: TGTGCCAGCAGCTACCCGACAGGGGTCTCAGATACGCAGTATTTT
cdr3_aa: CASSYPTGVSDTQYF

j_call: TRBJ2-7
clone_size: -
v_call: TRBV7-8
d_call: -
cdr3_nt: TGTGCCAGCAGCCCAAGCGAGGACAGATGGGACTACGAGCAGTACTTC
cdr3_aa: CASSPSEDRWDYEQYF

j_call: TRBJ2-7
clone_size: -
v_call: TRBV19
d_call: -
cdr3_nt: TGTGCCAGTAGTATAACTTACAGGGAATCCTACGAGCAGTACTTC
cdr3_aa: CASSITYRESYEQYF

j_call: TRBJ1-1
clone_size: -
v_call: TRBV7-9
d_call: -
cdr3_nt: TGTGCCAGCAGCCTAGAGGGGGATAACACTGAAGCTTTCTTT
cdr3_aa: CASSLEGDNTEAFF

j_call: TRBJ2-5
clone_size: -
v_call: TRBV7-6
d_call: TRBD1
cdr3_nt: TGTGCCAGCAGCTTAGGAGGGACAGGGGTTGGGACCCAGTACTTC
cdr3_aa: CASSLGGTGVGTQYF

j_call: TRBJ2-5
clone_size: -
v_call: TRBV6-1
d_call: -
cdr3_nt: TGTGCCAGCAGTCGGACACAAGAGACCCAGTACTTC
cdr3_aa: CASSRTQETQYF

j_call: TRBJ2-3
clone_size: few
v_call: TRBV5-6
d_call: TRBD2
cdr3_nt: TGTGCCAGCAGCTTAGATCGACTAGCGGGGTTCACAGATACGCAGTATTTT
cdr3_aa: CASSLDRLAGFTDTQYF

j_call: TRBJ2-7
clone_size: -
v_call: TRBV19
d_call: TRBD1
cdr3_nt: TGTGCCACCCGGACAGGGTCTTACGAGCAGTACTTC
cdr3_aa: CATRTGSYEQYF

j_call: TRBJ2-5
clone_size: -
v_call: TRBV6-5
d_call: TRBD1
cdr3_nt: TGTGCCAGCAGTTACACAGGGGCAAGGGAGACCCAGTACTTC
cdr3_aa: CASSYTGARETQYF

j_call: TRBJ2-2
clone_size: -
v_call: TRBV25-1
d_call: -
cdr3_nt: TGTGCCAGCGAAAACAGGGCAGGGGCTGACGGGGAGCTGTTTTTT
cdr3_aa: CASENRAGADGELFF

j_call: TRBJ2-1
clone_size: -
v_call: TRBV9
d_call: -
cdr3_nt: TGTGCCAGCAGCGCCACCGGACAGGGAGGGGGCAATGAGCAGTTCTTC
cdr3_aa: CASSATGQGGGNEQFF

j_call: TRBJ2-5
clone_size: -
v_call: TRBV11-2
d_call: TRBD2
cdr3_nt: TGTGCCAGCAGCCCTAGCGGGGGGGAAACAGAGACCCAGTACTTC
cdr3_aa: CASSPSGGETETQYF

j_call: TRBJ1-1
clone_size: -
v_call: TRBV6-6
d_call: TRBD1
cdr3_nt: TGTGCCAGCAGAACTATGACAGGGAAGACTGAAGCTTTCTTT
cdr3_aa: CASRTMTGKTEAFF

j_call: TRBJ2-2
clone_size: -
v_call: TRBV7-8
d_call: -
cdr3_nt: TGTGCCAGCAGCTTCGTACAGGGTGGCACCGGGGAGCTGTTTTTT
cdr3_aa: CASSFVQGGTGELFF

j_call: TRBJ1-2
clone_size: -
v_call: TRBV2
d_call: -
cdr3_nt: TGTGCCAGCAGTGAAAGGACAGCCTATGGCTACACCTTC
cdr3_aa: CASSERTAYGYTF

j_call: TRBJ1-1
clone_size: -
v_call: TRBV5-6
d_call: -
cdr3_nt: TGTGCCAGCAGCTCCCCGACTAAGGACGGCATGAACACTGAAGCTTTCTTT
cdr3_aa: CASSSPTKDGMNTEAFF

j_call: TRBJ2-7
clone_size: -
v_call: TRBV30
d_call: TRBD2
cdr3_nt: TGTGCCTGGAGTGTATACCGGGGGGGCTACGAGCAGTACTTC
cdr3_aa: CAWSVYRGGYEQYF